This T cell receptor beta chain stems from a study of T cells in Graves' hyperthyroidism and ophthalmopathy. Study information: At the time of initial diagnosis and before any treatment, peripheral blood was collected.

Amplified regions were TCR beta CDR3 sequences from RNA transcripts. The HTBI primer set served for first-round RT-PCR of the TCR CDR3. TCRdb fed the multiplex PCR reads into MiXCR, producing one record per CDR3 protein. The profile shows approximately 370,000 distinct CDR3 sequences, about 17% of them singletons. This clonotype was seen only a few times. Newly diagnosed patients aged 18 to 65 had hyperthyroidism of under 2 months' duration. From less than 13 ml of fresh peripheral blood, PBMCs were isolated. This CDR3 region has 17 residues. The germline CDR1 and CDR2 sequences are LGHDT and YNNKEL (reference sequence). V dropped 2 bases and J dropped 5; count of bases not matched to a gene: 9.

The clonotype comes from a woman aged 25 to 45 with Graves' hyperthyroidism that later progressed to Graves' ophthalmopathy. The sequenced sample was blood. The chain uses TRBV3-1 and TRBJ2-5, with 12 bases fitting TRBD2. In DNA, the CDR3 is TGTGCCAGCAGCCAATCTCTAGCGGGAGGGCCCTGGGAGACCCAGTACTTC. This encodes CASSQSLAGGPWETQYF.